The 2 T cell receptor beta chains below were found in one sample sequenced in a study of T-cell reconstitution after alpha-beta-depleted transplantation in children. The library targeted TCRbeta and was prepared with unique molecular identifiers. Using its own MiXCR run on the PCR reads, TCRdb lists one record per CDR3 protein. The sample consists of around 370,000 distinct CDR3 sequences, approximately 10% of them appearing once. The material was PBMCs from the stem cell graft donor, obtained from the stem cell graft. These receptors were collected from a human donor who donated a stem cell graft to a child with acute lymphoblastic leukemia.

This clonotype has just a few counts. The junction does not match germline at one end; this may be a read error. V gene TRBV7-7 combines with J gene TRBJ2-5, with D possibly matching TRBD1 (5 bases). Germline-derived CDR1 and CDR2 are SSHAT and FNYEAQ (reference sequence). The CDR3 length is 13 residues. In DNA form, the CDR3 reads TGTGCTAGCAGCAGCAGGGCTGGAGAGACCCAGTACTTC. It specifies CASSSRAGETQYF.

This clonotype appeared many times. The chain links TRBV7-3 to TRBJ2-5; no firm D call. The germline V gene has CDR1 SGHTA and CDR2 FQGTGA. Between the trimmed V and J ends, which lost 1 base and 4 bases, there was a span of 25 bases. This CDR3 is built from 19 residues. The CDR3: CASSLKFAVGIQSRETQYF. The CDR3 nucleotides are TGTGCCAGCAGCTTAAAGTTCGCCGTAGGGATCCAATCTAGAGAGACCCAGTACTTC.